A selection of T cell receptor beta chains follows, all from one sample in a study of beta chain features in type 1 diabetes. Some clones are missing from TCRdb's copy, which holds only in-frame ones; the method was immunoSEQ multiplex PCR. The sample lists 65,000 to 100,000 clones; 25% to 35% were seen once. The sample taken for sequencing was stem cell memory CD4+ T cells from blood. These receptors were taken from a woman aged 18-29 years in good health. Each CDR3 is given with its conserved first and last residue. A D gene is named only where the DNA matches it firmly. Only part of the rows carry a size: once, few, many, or a class if the clone is expanded.

abundance,j_gene,v_gene,d_gene,CDR3nt,CDR3aa
-,TRBJ1-2,TRBV30,-,TGTGCCTGGTTTAGGGCTGGCAGGGCGAGTGGCTACACCTTC,CAWFRAGRASGYTF
-,TRBJ2-5,TRBV7-9,-,TGTGCCAGCAGCTTAGGTGGCGGGGCGTACCAAGAGACCCAGTACTTC,CASSLGGGAYQETQYF
few,TRBJ2-7,TRBV9,TRBD2,TGTGCCAGCAGCGTATGGACTAGCGGGAGCCACGAGCAGTACTTC,CASSVWTSGSHEQYF
few,TRBJ1-2,TRBV5-1,TRBD1,TGCGCCAGCAGCACCGGACAGGGGGACGGCTATGGCTACACCTTC,CASSTGQGDGYGYTF
few,TRBJ2-1,TRBV4-1,TRBD2,TGCGCCAGCAGTCCGGGACTAGCGATTGTAAATGAGCAGTTCTTC,CASSPGLAIVNEQFF
few,TRBJ2-3,TRBV15,-,TGTGCCACCGGGAATGGGGGAGGAACAGATACGCAGTATTTT,CATGNGGGTDTQYF
-,TRBJ2-7,TRBV30,-,TGTGCCTGGAGTAGGGGTTACGAGCAGTACTTC,CAWSRGYEQYF
-,TRBJ2-7,TRBV11-2,-,TGTGCCAGCAGCCCAATCGCGGGCCTAGGATACGAGCAGTACTTC,CASSPIAGLGYEQYF
few,TRBJ2-7,TRBV7-2,TRBD1,TGTGCCAGCAGCGGACAGGGGGCTGGAATCGTGTACTTC,CASSGQGAGIVYF
-,TRBJ1-1,TRBV9,TRBD1,TGTGCCAGCAGCGACAGGGGGAACACTGAAGCTTTCTTT,CASSDRGNTEAFF
-,TRBJ2-3,TRBV5-8,-,TGTGCCAGCAGTTATGGGGGGTCGAACACAGATACGCAGTATTTT,CASSYGGSNTDTQYF
few,TRBJ1-2,TRBV30,-,TGTGCCTGGAGCGGGGGAGGGTTAGGCTACACCTTC,CAWSGGGLGYTF
few,TRBJ1-1,TRBV7-3,-,TGTGCCAGCAGCTTAATGGGAGCGGACACTGAAGCTTTCTTT,CASSLMGADTEAFF
few,TRBJ1-5,TRBV19,-,TGTGCCAGTAGTATTGCTGGAGGGTACAATCAGCCCCAGCATTTT,CASSIAGGYNQPQHF
-,TRBJ1-2,TRBV5-1,-,TGCGCCAGCCGACAGGATAACTATGGCTACACCTTC,CASRQDNYGYTF
few,TRBJ2-2,TRBV9,TRBD2,TGTGCCAGCAGCCGTAGCCTAGTCTCTAAGGGGGCGGGAGGGATGGCGAACACCGGGGAGCTGTTTTTT,CASSRSLVSKGAGGMANTGELFF
-,TRBJ1-2,TRBV5-1,TRBD1,TGCGCCAGCAGCTTGGGACAGGGGGCTCGGGGCTACACCTTC,CASSLGQGARGYTF
-,TRBJ2-1,TRBV5-1,-,TGCGCCAGCAGCTTGCTGGCGGGGGCCTACATCGATGAGCAGTTCTTC,CASSLLAGAYIDEQFF
-,TRBJ2-7,TRBV28,TRBD2,TGTGCCAGCAGTTTTTCTAGCGGGAGGTGGGAGCAGTACTTC,CASSFSSGRWEQYF
-,TRBJ2-7,TRBV6-5,-,TGTGCCAGCAGTTACCAGGGGGACTTGAGCTCCTACGAGCAGTACTTC,CASSYQGDLSSYEQYF
-,TRBJ1-4,TRBV6-5,-,TGTGCCAGCAGTTACTCGCGCAGGGGCGGACGCGAAAAACTGTTTTTT,CASSYSRRGGREKLFF
few,TRBJ1-1,TRBV30,-,TGTGCCTGGAGCGGTGGAGGAAGCCGGGTAGCTTTCTTT,CAWSGGGSRVAFF
-,TRBJ2-3,TRBV10-3,TRBD2,TGTGCCATCAGGCTTAGCGGGGGGGACGGGACAGATACGCAGTATTTT,CAIRLSGGDGTDTQYF
-,TRBJ2-5,TRBV21-1,-,TGTGCCAGCAGCACCCGTTATAAGGACAGGGGACAAGAGACCCAGTACTTC,CASSTRYKDRGQETQYF
few,TRBJ2-3,TRBV11-2,-,TGTGCCAGCAGCGCACTAGCCGACACAGATACGCAGTATTTT,CASSALADTDTQYF
few,TRBJ1-5,TRBV18,-,TGTGCCAGCTCACCACACAGGGATCAGCCCCAGCATTTT,CASSPHRDQPQHF
-,TRBJ2-7,TRBV18,TRBD1,TGTGCCAGCTCACCCCCGGGACAGGGTGTCTACGAGCAGTACTTC,CASSPPGQGVYEQYF
once,TRBJ1-2,TRBV19,-,TGTGCCAGTAGTTTTCGAAGGGGGGGGCCCCTTGTGAACTATGGCTACACCTTC,CASSFRRGGPLVNYGYTF
-,TRBJ1-4,TRBV7-2,-,TGTGCCAGCAGCCACGGAGAGGAAAAACTGTTTTTT,CASSHGEEKLFF
few,TRBJ1-2,TRBV14,TRBD1,TGTGCCAGCAGTCATTTACAGGGGAGCGACTATGGCTACACCTTC,CASSHLQGSDYGYTF
few,TRBJ1-5,TRBV19,TRBD1,TGTGCCAGTAGTACCCCGGGACAGGGTAGCAATCAGCCCCAGCATTTT,CASSTPGQGSNQPQHF
few,TRBJ2-3,TRBV27,-,TGTGCCAGCAGTTCCCGGCCCCAGGGGCGCATCACAGATACGCAGTATTTT,CASSSRPQGRITDTQYF
-,TRBJ2-3,TRBV30,-,TGTGCCTGGAATATCGGCACAGATACGCAGTATTTT,CAWNIGTDTQYF
few,TRBJ2-1,TRBV5-1,-,TGCGCCAGCAGCTTGGACAACGGGAAGGAGCAGTTCTTC,CASSLDNGKEQFF
-,TRBJ2-3,TRBV7-3,TRBD2,TGTGCCAGCAGCTCCCTGCGGGAGGATACGCAGTATTTT,CASSSLREDTQYF
-,TRBJ1-1,TRBV7-2,-,TGTGCCAGCAGCCTAGCCCTACAGGGAGTCGCTGAAGCTTTCTTT,CASSLALQGVAEAFF
-,TRBJ2-5,TRBV5-1,-,TGCGCCAGCAGCTTCGGCGGGTCCAATCGCGAGACCCAGTACTTC,CASSFGGSNRETQYF
-,TRBJ2-3,TRBV5-1,-,TGCGCCAGCACCCCCAGGGTGGGCCCAACCGATACGCAGTATTTT,CASTPRVGPTDTQYF
-,TRBJ1-2,TRBV18,-,TGTGCCAGCTCACCGAGCGGAAAGGGAGACGGCTACACCTTC,CASSPSGKGDGYTF
-,TRBJ1-5,TRBV5-1,-,TGCGCCAGCAGCTTGATGGGGCCCGGCCAGCCCCAGCATTTT,CASSLMGPGQPQHF
-,TRBJ2-5,TRBV5-1,TRBD1,TGCGCCAGCAGCTCGACAGGGTCGGAGACCCAGTACTTC,CASSSTGSETQYF
few,TRBJ2-2,TRBV5-1,-,TGCGCCAGCAGCCAATCTAGGGGGGAGCTGTTTTTT,CASSQSRGELFF
-,TRBJ2-3,TRBV5-1,-,TGCGCCAGCAGCCCGACAGCCCCAGATACGCAGTATTTT,CASSPTAPDTQYF
-,TRBJ2-5,TRBV19,-,TGTGCCAGTAGCCGAGGGGGAATACAAGAGACCCAGTACTTC,CASSRGGIQETQYF
few,TRBJ1-1,TRBV5-1,-,TGCGCCAGCAGCTTATCGGGACACTCGAACACTGAAGCTTTCTTT,CASSLSGHSNTEAFF